This T cell receptor beta chain was captured by sequencing in a study of cytomegalovirus exposure and HLA in healthy donors (dated by TCRdb to the late 2010s). About the full investigation: The roughly 700 repertoires of the first cohort and the 120 or so validation repertoires were produced on the same platform, according to a later analysis. Besides the first cohort of more than 650 subjects, a separate validation cohort made up of roughly 120 different subjects was used. The aim of the study was to test whether cataloging public T cell receptors could identify signatures of past pathogen exposure. To predict cytomegalovirus infection status, the study combined high-throughput TCR immunosequencing, statistical association of individual TCRs with disease status, and machine learning. Broader findings and caveats from the paper: A few of the identified cytomegalovirus-associated TCR beta chains were confirmed in vitro to be specific for cytomegalovirus antigens. It was suggested by the authors that the approach could potentially be generalized to other disease states and immunological phenotypes. In both the original and validation cohorts, the classifier was reported to diagnose cytomegalovirus status with high specificity and sensitivity. While some public TCRs were present in many individuals, most TCR sequences turned up only very rarely across donors. A later analysis had no HLA typing for the validation cohort, so co-occurrence there was scored across all 130 or so repertoires. A later analysis found that TCRs clustered in the first cohort also tended to co-occur in the roughly 120 validation repertoires, with 94% of cluster scores above 0. The study gave a list of about 160 TCR beta chains associated with cytomegalovirus.

Separate from the roughly 700-subject first cohort, the validation cohort of about 130 subjects was the group to which the donors belonged. From cysteine to phenylalanine, the CDR3 is 15 amino acids long. Just the 45-base CDR3 DNA is kept, in frame starting at base 1. Via the germline V gene, CDR1 is MDHEN and CDR2 SYDVKM. V lost 7 bases and J lost 1 base; the stretch between them is 14 bases long. Receptors were amplified or captured by the immunoSEQ multiplex PCR assay. Per the authors' processing: A statistical classification framework was built for diagnosing cytomegalovirus status from the catalog of TCR beta chain sequences. Entries here come from immuneACCESS through TCRdb and include only in-frame sequences with V and J called. Some clones fail to appear in such tables; in the studies checked, an unresolved V gene covers under half of the shortfall, and the cause of the remainder is unknown. For V, J and clone size, that table is used; D and trimming come from the DNA. The sample has tens of thousands of clones on record, 84% of them singletons. The ten most abundant clones make up 9.5% to 13% of the sample.

A remark on this clone: This receptor's antigen is unknown. Base qualities are not at hand, and no much larger clone is one base apart.

This receptor was obtained from a woman aged 18-30 years in good health and CMV-seropositive. Sequences were obtained from PBMCs. In this chain, TRBV28 is recombined with TRBJ2-1; TRBD1 might be the D gene, on 5 matching bases. The CDR3: CASKQGSRSYNEQFF. At the DNA level, the sequence is TGTGCCAGCAAGCAGGGCTCGCGGTCCTACAATGAGCAGTTCTTC.